A selection of T cell receptor beta chains follows, all from one sample in a study of T cell responses to AZD1222 COVID-19 vaccine. Using immunoSEQ multiplex PCR, the repertoire was profiled, and TCRdb retains in-frame clones only, with some absent. The data contain roughly 120,000 clones, 81% of them seen just once; the ten biggest clones take up 3.5% to 5%. Sequenced here: peripheral blood, sampled on day 0 of AZD1222 vaccination. The receptors come from an adult in good health. Each CDR3 is given with its conserved first and last residue. D genes are given only for firm matches. Size values are once, few and many counts, or a class for expanded clones, and some rows have none.

clone size	D gene	J gene	V gene	CDR3 DNA	CDR3 protein
few	NA	TRBJ1-2	TRBV4-1	TGCGCCAGCAGCCAAAGGACAGCCCTTGAGGGCGGCTACACCTTC	CASSQRTALEGGYTF
once	NA	TRBJ2-7	TRBV6-5	TGTGCCAGCAGTTACCCCGTTACCTACGAGCAGTACTTC	CASSYPVTYEQYF
NA	TRBD1	TRBJ1-1	TRBV12-3/TRBV12-4	TGTGCCAGCAGTTTAAGGGGACAGGCTTTCTTT	CASSLRGQAFF
NA	TRBD1	TRBJ1-1	TRBV28	TGTGCCAGCAGACCCCCGGGACAGGGAAGAAGGGAAGCTTTCTTT	CASRPPGQGRREAFF
NA	TRBD1	TRBJ2-1	TRBV6-5	TGTGCCAGCAGTTACCTGGACAGGGAGTATAATGAGCAGTTCTTC	CASSYLDREYNEQFF
NA	NA	TRBJ1-1	TRBV15	TGTGCCACCAGCAGAGGGATTGGGTTTTCTGAAGCTTTCTTT	CATSRGIGFSEAFF
once	NA	TRBJ2-2	TRBV12-3/TRBV12-4	TGTGCCAGCAGTTTTCACACCGGGGAGCTGTTTTTT	CASSFHTGELFF
NA	TRBD1	TRBJ2-1	TRBV6-2/TRBV6-3	TGTGCCAGCAGCTTCAAAGGACAGGGGAGTCGTCGGTTCTTC	CASSFKGQGSRRFF
NA	TRBD2	TRBJ2-5	TRBV6-2/TRBV6-3	TGTGCCAGCAGTTACTCGCTCAGCGGGGGGACGGCTTTAGAGACCCAGTACTTC	CASSYSLSGGTALETQYF
NA	NA	TRBJ1-5	TRBV28	TGTGCCAGCCTCGCCCTAAATCAGCCCCAGCATTTT	CASLALNQPQHF
NA	NA	TRBJ1-5	TRBV5-5	TGTGCCAGCAGCTGGGGGTGGGGCAGCAATCAGCCCCAGCATTTT	CASSWGWGSNQPQHF
NA	TRBD2	TRBJ2-7	TRBV7-9	TGTGCCAGCAGCTTAGCGCAGCGGGGGGTCCCCTACGAGCAGTACTTC	CASSLAQRGVPYEQYF
few	TRBD1	TRBJ1-5	TRBV6-6	TGTGCCAGCAGCCGACAGGGGCAGGGGCAGCCCCAGCATTTT	CASSRQGQGQPQHF
NA	NA	TRBJ2-7	TRBV5-5	TGTGCCAGCAGCACTGGACTCCTTCGGAACGAGCAGTACTTC	CASSTGLLRNEQYF
NA	NA	TRBJ1-6	TRBV7-7	TGTGCCAGCAGCTTCGCCTTTAATTCACCCCTCCACTTT	CASSFAFNSPLHF
NA	NA	TRBJ1-5	TRBV19	TGTGCCAGTAGTATAACAGGCGGCAATCAGCCCCAGCATTTT	CASSITGGNQPQHF
NA	TRBD1	TRBJ1-4	TRBV3-1/TRBV3-2	TGTGCCAGCAGCCGCTCGACAGGGGGTGGGAATGAAAAACTGTTTTTT	CASSRSTGGGNEKLFF
NA	NA	TRBJ1-2	TRBV21-1	TGTGCCAGCAGCAAAGCGGGACAGAACTATGGCTACACCTTC	CASSKAGQNYGYTF
many	TRBD1	TRBJ1-1	TRBV5-1	TGCGCCAGCAGCTTCCAGGGGGCGAGGGCCACTGAAGCTTTCTTT	CASSFQGARATEAFF
NA	NA	TRBJ1-3	TRBV5-6	TGTGCCAGCAGCTTTGGAGACTCTGGAAACACCATATATTTT	CASSFGDSGNTIYF
NA	NA	TRBJ2-7	TRBV5-4	TGTGCCAGCAGCTTGTCGGGTGCCGAGCAGTACTTC	CASSLSGAEQYF
NA	TRBD1	TRBJ2-7	TRBV18	TGTGCCAGCTCACCGCGTCAGGGGGCTTTCGAGCAGTACTTC	CASSPRQGAFEQYF
NA	TRBD1	TRBJ1-2	TRBV6-5	TGTGCCAGCAGTCCCGGGACAGGGAACTATGGCTACACCTTC	CASSPGTGNYGYTF
NA	TRBD1	TRBJ1-2	TRBV19	TGTGCCAGTAGGGAGACAGGGTATGGCTACACCTTC	CASRETGYGYTF
NA	TRBD2	TRBJ2-6	TRBV28	TGTGCCAGCAGCCCTACTAGCGGAAGTTCTGGGGCCAACGTCCTGACTTTC	CASSPTSGSSGANVLTF
NA	NA	TRBJ1-1	TRBV5-1	TGCGCCAGCAGCTCGACTAACACTGAAGCTTTCTTT	CASSSTNTEAFF
few	NA	TRBJ1-2	TRBV5-6	TGTGCCAGCAGCTTGGTCAGGGTGGCTGGCTACACCTTC	CASSLVRVAGYTF
NA	NA	TRBJ2-3	TRBV4-3	TGCGCCAGCGGGAGGACAGTTAGCACAGATACGCAGTATTTT	CASGRTVSTDTQYF
NA	NA	TRBJ2-7	TRBV5-1	TGCGCCAGCAGCCAACTGACAACCTCCTACGAGCAGTACTTC	CASSQLTTSYEQYF
NA	NA	TRBJ1-6	TRBV4-1	TGCGCCAGCAACCAAGGTATCTCGCAGGGCCATTCACCCCTCCACTTT	CASNQGISQGHSPLHF
NA	NA	TRBJ1-1	TRBV20-1	TGCAGTGCCCTAAGGGGGAATTGGGCTTTCTTT	CSALRGNWAFF
NA	NA	TRBJ2-7	TRBV18	TGTGCCAGCTCACCACGCTCATCGGGGAGCTCCTACGAGCAGTACTTC	CASSPRSSGSSYEQYF
NA	TRBD1	TRBJ1-2	TRBV2	TGTGCCAGCACTCGGGGACAGATTTCTAACTATGGCTACACCTTC	CASTRGQISNYGYTF
NA	NA	TRBJ1-5	TRBV6-5	TGTGCCAGCAGTTACGGGCTGTCGGGGAATCAGCCCCAGCATTTT	CASSYGLSGNQPQHF